This T cell receptor (beta chain) was recovered during a study of long-term antiretroviral therapy in people with HIV. Per germline, CDR1 SGDLS and CDR2 YYNGEE. Trimming shortened V by 6 bases and J by 6 bases, and 16 bases separated the two germline ends. This CDR3 has 14 residues. The assay used was immunoSEQ (version v3.0), run at survey level. Assay: immunoSEQ multiplex PCR; the TCRdb copy retains only in-frame clones and omits some. The table lists some 28,000 clones, roughly 78% of them singletons. The chain combines TRBV9 with TRBJ2-4, with D possibly being TRBD2 (6 bases). This sequence originates from a man between 18 and 29 years old with HIV. The specimen comprised unsorted PBMCs, sampled 1.5 years before starting antiretroviral therapy. CDR3 bases: TGTGCCAGCAACCCGGGAGAGGACGGAAACATTCAGTACTTC. Translation: CASNPGEDGNIQYF.